A single sample gave rise to the 27 T cell receptor beta chains below, sequenced in a study of human T cells and chemical hapten exposure. TCRdb reanalysed the RACE reads using MiXCR and keeps one entry per CDR3 protein. The top ten hold about 7.4% of the sample, which has tens of thousands of distinct CDR3 sequences, 3.3% seen once. Stated time point: patch test 2, 6 weeks after DPC sensitization. The treatment here: therapeutic diphenylcyclopropenone sensitization with weekly scalp DPC. Sample: whole blood, taken in connection with sensitization to the hapten diphenylcyclopropenone (DPC). The receptors stem from a man in his forties with alopecia areata. Some clones in this sample may be carry-over from other donors' samples.

The chain carries TRBV7-9 and TRBJ2-3, with 7 bases that match TRBD2. The junction had 9 bases not matched to a gene; V was cut back by 5 bases and J by 1 base. CDR1 SEHNR and CDR2 FQNEAQ come from the germline V gene (reference sequence). This CDR3 spans 16 amino acids. In DNA form, the CDR3 reads TGTGCCAGCAGCCCTCAAACTAGCGCACGCACAGATACGCAGTATTTT. Translated, it gives CASSPQTSARTDTQYF.

The chain recombines TRBV28 with TRBJ2-7; possibly TRBD1 or TRBD2 for D (7 bases each). V shed 7 bases and J shed 5 bases, with 15 bases lying between them. The length of the CDR3 is 13 residues. The germline gives CDR1 MDHEN, CDR2 SYDVKM. The CDR3 region is CASNQGGVNEQYF. The CDR3 DNA is TGTGCCAGCAACCAGGGGGGGGTCAACGAGCAGTACTTC. The full variable domain, rest sourced from reference TRBV28 and TRBJ2-7, is DVKVTQSSRYLVKRTGEKVFLECVQDMDHENMFWYRQDPGLGLRLIYFSYDVKMKEKGDIPEGYSVSREKKERFSLILESASTNQTSMYLCASNQGGVNEQYFGPGTRLTVT.

In its sample, this clonotype was seen many times. The chain combines TRBV28 with TRBJ2-5, with 9 bases lining up with TRBD2. The trim removed 2 bases at V and 1 base at J, leaving 2 bases unmatched. Germline lookup yields CDR1 MDHEN and CDR2 SYDVKM. CDR3 length: 15 amino acids. CDR3 residues: CASSLSGRPQETQYF. The CDR3 nucleotides read TGTGCCAGCAGTTTAAGCGGGAGGCCCCAAGAGACCCAGTACTTC.

This clonotype was counted many times. The chain employs TRBV11-2 and TRBJ1-5; D unresolved. Germline V gene sequence: CDR1 SGHAT, CDR2 FQNNGV. The CDR3 is 14 residues long. Trimming took 0 bases from V and 4 from J, leaving 7 bases between them. The CDR3 sequence is CASSLERFNQPQHF. CDR3 nucleotides: TGTGCCAGCAGCTTAGAACGGTTTAATCAGCCCCAGCATTTT.

This clonotype turned up a few times. CDR3 residues: CASSIWTGSNEKLFF. Here the CDR3 DNA reads TGTGCCAGCAGTATCTGGACAGGGTCTAATGAAAAACTGTTTTTT. The V and J genes are TRBV28 and TRBJ1-4; 8 bases are shared with TRBD1. The length of the CDR3 is 15 residues. J lost 3 bases, V lost 5 bases, and 5 bases had no gene match. The germline gives CDR1 MDHEN, CDR2 SYDVKM.

This clonotype has at least ten counts. The J gene is TRBJ2-3, the V gene TRBV12-3 or TRBV12-4; 15 bases match TRBD2. The CDR3 contains 18 residues. The ends lost 5 bases at V and 2 bases at J; junction bases unmatched: 8. The CDR3 sequence is CASSPRTSGRGPTDTQYF. CDR3 bases: TGTGCCAGCAGTCCAAGGACTAGCGGGAGGGGGCCCACAGATACGCAGTATTTT.

There are many counts of this clonotype. The chain couples TRBV12-3 or TRBV12-4 to TRBJ2-3; 12 bases line up with TRBD2. V gave up 5 bases and J gave up 0 bases; unmatched junction bases: 6. CDR3 length: 17 residues. CDR3 sequence reads: CASSAPGLAGSTDTQYF. The DNA for the CDR3 is TGTGCCAGCAGTGCCCCGGGACTAGCGGGTAGCACAGATACGCAGTATTTT.

The chain is built from TRBV20-1 and TRBJ2-7, with TRBD2 matching over 10 bases. Germline V gene lookup returns CDR1 DFQATT and CDR2 SNEGSKA (reference sequence). The CDR3 consists of 13 residues. With V trimmed by 5 bases and J by 2 bases, 3 bases remained unmatched. The DNA of the CDR3 is TGCAGTGCTGATAGCGGGAGGACCTACGAGCAGTACTTC. The encoded protein is CSADSGRTYEQYF.

This clonotype showed up many times. The chain couples TRBV27 to TRBJ2-3, with D possibly being TRBD1 (6 bases). Germline lookup yields CDR1 MNHEY and CDR2 SMNVEV (reference sequence). This CDR3 has 15 residues. V was clipped by 5 bases and J by 1 base, with 13 bases between them. CDR3 protein: CASSLERQGTDTQYF. In DNA form, the CDR3 reads TGTGCCAGCAGTCTAGAAAGACAGGGCACAGATACGCAGTATTTT.

This clonotype was observed a handful of times. The rearrangement uses TRBV12-3 or TRBV12-4 and TRBJ2-7; D ambiguous. This CDR3 is 13 amino acids long. V lost 1 base, J lost 2 bases, and 6 bases lay in between. CDR3 sequence reads: CASSLVVTYEQYF. In DNA, the CDR3 is TGTGCCAGCAGTTTAGTAGTAACCTACGAGCAGTACTTC.

This clonotype was counted at least ten times. The CDR3 DNA reads TGTGCCAGCAGCAAAGGACATTTCTCTGGGGCCAACGTCCTGACTTTC. Its translation: CASSKGHFSGANVLTF. The gene calls are TRBV14 and TRBJ2-6; possibly TRBD1 for D (5 bases). The CDR3 extends over 16 amino acids. Germline CDR1 and CDR2: SGHDN and FVKESK. The V and J ends lost 5 bases and 0 bases respectively, with 11 bases between them.

In this sample, this clonotype turned up many times. This rearrangement joins TRBV11-1 to TRBJ2-7, with D perhaps assigned TRBD1 or TRBD2 (5 bases each). The V end was cut by 4 bases, the J end by 5 bases, with 15 bases between. Germline V CDR1 and CDR2: SGHAT, FQDESV (reference sequence). This CDR3 comprises 14 residues. CDR3 coding DNA: TGTGCCAGCAGCTCGGGACGAGGCCTCCACGAGCAGTACTTC. It encodes CASSSGRGLHEQYF. Full variable domain (rest looked up from reference TRBV11-1 and TRBJ2-7): EAEVAQSPRYKITEKSQAVAFWCDPISGHATLYWYRQILGQGPELLVQFQDESVVDDSQLPKDRFSAERLKGVDSTLKIQPAELGDSAMYLCASSSGRGLHEQYFGPGTRLTVT.

This clonotype appeared many times. The genes are TRBV5-5 and TRBJ2-7; D call uncertain. The germline V gene has CDR1 SGHKS and CDR2 YYEKEE (reference sequence). The CDR3 runs 12 residues. V was cut by 4 bases and J by 3 bases, with 8 bases left in between. This CDR3 reads CASSALDYEQYF. Here the CDR3 DNA reads TGTGCCAGCAGCGCGTTAGACTACGAGCAGTACTTC.

This clonotype was seen repeatedly, ten times or more. The rearrangement uses TRBV20-1 and TRBJ1-5; D is undetermined. The CDR3 has 17 residues. Trimming cost V 1 base and J 0 bases, with 16 bases left between them. CDR1 is DFQATT and CDR2 is SNEGSKA in the germline V gene (reference sequence). The CDR3 DNA reads TGCAGTGCTAGAGCCCCCCGAGTAGCTATTAGCAATCAGCCCCAGCATTTT. It encodes CSARAPRVAISNQPQHF.

This clonotype was observed many times. The V and J genes are TRBV6-5 and TRBJ2-6, with D uncertain. CDR1 and CDR2 (germline): MNHEY, SVGAGI. This CDR3 is built from 16 residues. Deletions cut 2 bases from V and 4 bases from J, with 12 bases between. The CDR3 DNA reads as TGTGCCAGCAGTTACCGGACCCCTACCGGGGCCAACGTCCTGACTTTC. It is translated as CASSYRTPTGANVLTF.

This clonotype came up many times. The chain is built from TRBV20-1 and TRBJ1-2; 9 bases agree with TRBD1. The V segment lost 6 bases and the J segment 3 bases; nucleotides outside the gene matches: 8. CDR1 and CDR2 from the germline V gene are DFQATT and SNEGSKA (reference sequence). The CDR3 is 14 amino acids. The CDR3 DNA reads TGCAGTGCCCGGGGGACAGGGACGGACTATGGCTACACCTTC. Encoded protein: CSARGTGTDYGYTF.

This clonotype was seen at least ten times. The chain recombines TRBV9 with TRBJ2-7; 7 bases agree with TRBD2. V lost 4 bases and J lost 4; bases outside the gene matches: 14. The CDR3 runs 16 residues. Looked up from germline, CDR1 is SGDLS and CDR2 is YYNGEE. Here the CDR3 reads CASSPGQGGPLYEQYF. The CDR3 DNA sequence: TGTGCCAGCAGCCCAGGTCAGGGAGGGCCACTTTACGAGCAGTACTTC.

This clonotype appeared a few times. This chain connects TRBV28 to TRBJ1-6, with TRBD1 as a possible D gene (5 bases). The germline CDR1 and CDR2 sequences are MDHEN and SYDVKM. V dropped 7 bases and J dropped 7 bases, with 11 bases sitting between them. This CDR3 is built from 13 residues. The CDR3 coding sequence is TGTGCCAGCACCTCAGGGATAAATTCACCCCTCCACTTT. Its translation: CASTSGINSPLHF.

This clonotype was recorded at least ten times. This chain uses TRBV14 with TRBJ2-3; D ambiguous. V was cut by 0 bases and J by 8 bases, with 9 bases left in between. The CDR3 consists of 13 residues. Germline values: CDR1 SGHDN, CDR2 FVKESK. The CDR3, as DNA: TGTGCCAGCAGCCAAGATCTCCACGGTACGCAGTATTTT. Residues: CASSQDLHGTQYF.

This clonotype was detected many times. The chain links TRBV5-6 to TRBJ2-7; D gene ambiguous. Germline CDR1 SGHDT, CDR2 YYEEEE. V was clipped by 1 base and J by 0 bases, with 5 bases between them. This CDR3 region has 13 residues. The CDR3 loop reads CASSLRFSYEQYF. DNA for the CDR3: TGTGCCAGCAGCTTGCGTTTCTCCTACGAGCAGTACTTC.

This clonotype showed up many times. V and J are TRBV10-3 and TRBJ1-5; possibly TRBD1 for D (5 bases). V gave up 4 bases and J gave up 7 bases, with 11 bases separating them. The CDR3 runs to 13 residues. Germline V CDR1 and CDR2: ENHRY, SYGVKD. DNA for the CDR3: TGTGCCATCAGTGGAGGGGTGAACCAGCCCCAGCATTTT. It encodes CAISGGVNQPQHF.

The sample holds many counts of this clonotype. This chain connects TRBV28 to TRBJ2-6; the D gene is possibly TRBD1 (5 bases). Germline values: CDR1 MDHEN, CDR2 SYDVKM. The CDR3 spans 16 residues. Trimming took 7 bases from V and 0 from J, leaving 13 bases between them. CDR3 coding DNA: TGTGCCAGCACCATGACAGTTAGCTCTGGGGCCAACGTCCTGACTTTC. Its protein is CASTMTVSSGANVLTF.

The table lists this clonotype with many counts. V and J are TRBV7-9 and TRBJ2-3; D gene unclear. This CDR3 spans 13 amino acids. Germline V gene data show CDR1 as SEHNR and CDR2 as FQNEAQ (reference sequence). The ends were cut back, 4 bases at V and 1 base at J, with 6 bases in the middle. CDR3 bases: TGTGCCAGCAGCTGGAGCGGCACAGATACGCAGTATTTT. It encodes CASSWSGTDTQYF.

This clonotype came up a few times. The chain carries TRBV30 and TRBJ2-7, with D maybe TRBD1 (5 bases). V shed 4 bases and J shed 2 bases, with 9 bases lying between them. This CDR3 has 12 residues. Germline CDR1 reads GTSNPN; CDR2 reads SVGIG (reference sequence). The CDR3 bases are TGTGCCTGGACCACAGGAGCCTACGAGCAGTACTTC. Translation: CAWTTGAYEQYF. Based on the CDR3 plus reference TRBV30 and TRBJ2-7, the full variable domain is SQTIHQWPATLVQPVGSPLSLECTVEGTSNPNLYWYRQAAGRGLQLLFYSVGIGQISSEVPQNLSASRPQDRQFILSSKKLLLSDSGFYLCAWTTGAYEQYFGPGTRLTVT.

This clonotype was counted at least ten times. The rearrangement links TRBV9 to TRBJ2-1, with D possibly matching TRBD2 (5 bases). Per germline, CDR1 SGDLS and CDR2 YYNGEE. The length of the CDR3 is 15 residues. The V end lost 0 bases, the J end lost 7 bases, and 14 bases lay between the germline ends. In DNA, the CDR3 is TGTGCCAGCAGCGTAGGGACTTTAGGGCGGAATGAGCAGTTCTTC. Its protein is CASSVGTLGRNEQFF.

This clonotype was counted a few times. The chain recombines TRBV12-3 or TRBV12-4 with TRBJ1-3; no clear D gene. This CDR3 comprises 14 residues. V was pared by 1 base and J by 0 bases, with 4 bases between. Here the CDR3 reads CASSLDASGNTIYF. As DNA, the CDR3 is TGTGCCAGCAGTTTAGATGCCTCTGGAAACACCATATATTTT.

This clonotype was counted at least ten times. The CDR3 DNA follows: TGCGCCAGCAGCTTGGACCCTATAGGGTCGAGCACAGATACGCAGTATTTT. Translation gives CASSLDPIGSSTDTQYF. V usage is TRBV5-1 and J usage is TRBJ2-3; D ambiguous. The germline V and J ends were trimmed by 0 bases and 0 bases, with 14 bases remaining between them. The germline V gene encodes CDR1 SGHRS and CDR2 YFSETQ. CDR3 size: 17 residues. Full variable domain (rest looked up from reference TRBV5-1 and TRBJ2-3): KAGVTQTPRYLIKTRGQQVTLSCSPISGHRSVSWYQQTPGQGLQFLFEYFSETQRNKGNFPGRFSGRQFSNSRSEMNVSTLELGDSALYLCASSLDPIGSSTDTQYFGPGTRLTVL.